This T cell receptor (beta chain) appears in the sequencing data of a study of blood T cell repertoires in COVID-19. As for the study in general: Both acute and convalescent COVID-19 samples were obtained from the United States, Italy and Spain.

The assay was immunoSEQ multiplex PCR, and TCRdb's table has in-frame clones only and misses some. The data show 260,000 or so clones, around 82% seen once. This CDR3 is 15 amino acids long. The germline V gene encodes CDR1 LGHDT and CDR2 YNNKEL (reference sequence). J lost 7 bases, V lost 4 bases, and 8 bases had no gene match. The clonotype originates from a woman in her seventies with acute or convalescent COVID-19. The rearrangement uses TRBV3-1 (or the pseudogene TRBV3-2) and TRBJ2-7, with 12 bases that match TRBD2. The sequenced material came from peripheral blood. CDR3: CASSPSGGAISEQYF. In DNA, the CDR3 is TGTGCCAGCAGCCCTAGCGGGGGGGCAATCTCGGAGCAGTACTTC.